Each of the 22 T cell receptor beta chains below was sequenced from the same sample in a study of cytomegalovirus exposure and HLA in healthy donors. Both 60 Vbeta primers and 13 Jbeta primers went into the PCR. Assay: immunoSEQ multiplex PCR; the TCRdb copy retains only in-frame clones and omits some. The sample yields about 120,000 clones, over 8.5% seen once. The sequenced sample was PBMCs. The receptors come from a woman aged 40 to 49 in good health and CMV-seropositive.

The chain recombines TRBV7-9 with TRBJ1-2, with 8 bases lining up with TRBD1. CDR3 length: 12 residues. Germline CDR1 SEHNR, CDR2 FQNEAQ (reference sequence). The trim removed 6 bases at V and 7 bases at J, leaving 4 bases unmatched. The CDR3 reads CASSPTGVGYTF. In DNA, the CDR3 is TGTGCCAGCAGTCCGACAGGGGTTGGCTACACCTTC.

The rearrangement joins TRBV2 to TRBJ1-2; tentative D call: TRBD1 (6 bases). CDR3 length: 13 amino acids. Trimming pared 5 bases from V and 6 bases from J, leaving 13 bases between. Germline values: CDR1 SNHLY, CDR2 FYNNEI. CDR3 sequence reads: CASSNQRGNGYTF. Written as DNA, the CDR3 is TGTGCCAGCAGTAACCAGAGGGGGAATGGCTACACCTTC. Supplemented by reference TRBV2 and TRBJ1-2, the full variable domain reads EPEVTQTPSHQVTQMGQEVILRCVPISNHLYFYWYRQILGQKVEFLVSFYNNEISEKSEIFDDQFSVERPDGSNFTLKIRSTKLEDSAMYFCASSNQRGNGYTFGSGTRLTVV.

This clone was counted between two and nine times. This sequence joins TRBV19 and TRBJ1-1; no firm D call. The germline V and J ends were trimmed by 0 bases and 8 bases, with 10 bases remaining between them. Germline loops: CDR1 LNHDA, CDR2 SQIVND (reference sequence). The CDR3 consists of 13 residues. CDR3 sequence (DNA): TGTGCCAGTAGTATAGATAGGGAGAAGGAAGCTTTCTTT. Amino acids: CASSIDREKEAFF.

This clone was seen a few times. The J gene is TRBJ2-3, the V gene TRBV15; maybe TRBD2 (6 bases). The CDR3 spans 16 residues. Germline CDR1 reads LNHNV; CDR2 reads YYDKDF (reference sequence). V lost 2 bases and J lost 1, with 13 bases in between. CDR3 residues: CATSRPQASGTDTQYF. The DNA for the CDR3 is TGTGCCACCAGCAGACCCCAGGCTAGCGGCACAGATACGCAGTATTTT.

V and J are TRBV29-1 and TRBJ1-1; D remains unclear. V was shortened by 4 bases and J by 4 bases, with 10 bases between the two germline ends. The V gene's germline CDR1 is SQVTM and CDR2 ANQGSEA. The CDR3 covers 12 residues. CDR3 residues: CSVGEGSTEAFF. In DNA, the CDR3 is TGCAGCGTTGGGGAGGGTAGCACTGAAGCTTTCTTT.

The sample holds a few counts of this clone. The chain is built from TRBV6-1 and TRBJ2-6; D is perhaps TRBD1 (6 bases). Germline CDR1 is MNHNS and CDR2 is SASEGT. CDR3 length: 15 residues. V lost 6 bases and J 0 bases, leaving 9 bases between the germline ends. In nucleotides, the CDR3 is TGTGCCAGCAGCTTCAGGGGCTCTGGGGCCAACGTCCTGACTTTC. Translated: CASSFRGSGANVLTF.

This clone turned up a few times. Other DNA sequences within the sample encode an identical CDR3. The V and J genes are TRBV9 and TRBJ1-3; weak D call: TRBD1 (5 bases). The CDR3 runs to 14 residues. V was cut by 4 bases and J by 0 bases, with 8 bases left in between. The germline V gene has CDR1 SGDLS and CDR2 YYNGEE. The CDR3: CASSPTGSGNTIYF. DNA for the CDR3: TGTGCCAGCAGCCCAACAGGCTCTGGAAACACCATATATTTT.

The rearrangement uses TRBV4-1 and TRBJ2-2; 7 nucleotides match TRBD1. Germline V gene lookup returns CDR1 MGHRA and CDR2 YSYEKL. V dropped 1 base and J dropped 3; count of bases not matched to a gene: 11. This CDR3 is 18 amino acids long. CDR3 bases: TGCGCCAGCAGCCAAGGTAGGACAGGTAGACCGGACACCGGGGAGCTGTTTTTT. Translation: CASSQGRTGRPDTGELFF.

The CDR3 spells CASSQKGVVDTEAFF. CDR3 nucleotide sequence: TGTGCCAGCAGCCAAAAAGGGGTTGTCGACACTGAAGCTTTCTTT. The genes are TRBV4-2 and TRBJ1-1; D may be TRBD1 (5 bases). V lost 2 bases and J 3 bases, leaving 13 bases between the germline ends. CDR3 length: 15 residues. CDR1 is LGHNA and CDR2 is YNFKEQ in the germline V gene.

The chain carries TRBV4-1 and TRBJ2-7, with 10 nucleotides matching TRBD1. CDR3 size: 16 residues. V lost 1 base to trimming and J lost 2 bases; unmatched junction nucleotides: 5. Germline V gene lookup returns CDR1 MGHRA and CDR2 YSYEKL. In DNA form, the CDR3 reads TGCGCCAGCAGCCAAGCCCCGGGACAGGGGACCTACGAGCAGTACTTC. Residues: CASSQAPGQGTYEQYF.

The chain uses TRBV30 and TRBJ2-1; D is possibly TRBD2 (5 bases). Germline lookup yields CDR1 GTSNPN and CDR2 SVGIG (reference sequence). CDR3 length equals 12 residues. The ends were cut back, 8 bases at V and 5 bases at J, with 13 bases in the middle. The CDR3 is CARSSGHNEQFF. The CDR3, as DNA: TGTGCCCGAAGCAGCGGCCACAATGAGCAGTTCTTC.

This clone was seen a handful of times. J is TRBJ1-3 and V is TRBV30; D is unresolved. Germline lookup yields CDR1 GTSNPN and CDR2 SVGIG (reference sequence). CDR3 length equals 13 residues. V was clipped by 5 bases and J by 4 bases, with 12 bases between them. The CDR3 DNA is TGTGCCTGGGGGCTTGCGGGGGGAAACACCATATATTTT. It is translated as CAWGLAGGNTIYF.

The V call is TRBV7-2, the J call TRBJ2-5; D unclear. CDR3 size: 11 residues. V lost 5 bases, J lost 7 bases, and 8 bases lay in between. CDR1 SGHTA and CDR2 FQGNSA come from the germline V gene. CDR3 in DNA: TGTGCCAGCAGCCTCCCGGGGACCCAGTACTTC. Protein product: CASSLPGTQYF.

This clone appeared a few times. The chain is built from TRBV6-1 and TRBJ2-3, with TRBD2 matching 12 bases. The CDR3 contains 15 residues. The germline V gene encodes CDR1 MNHNS and CDR2 SASEGT. V dropped 6 bases and J dropped 4; count of bases not matched to a gene: 5. CDR3 amino acids: CASRASSGGADTQYF. The CDR3 DNA reads as TGTGCCAGCAGGGCGTCTAGCGGGGGGGCAGATACGCAGTATTTT.

This clone was seen a few times. The sample has other DNA sequences that encode this CDR3 too. The CDR3 here is CASRRKGQVPDEQFF. The CDR3, as DNA: TGTGCCAGCAGGAGGAAGGGACAGGTTCCCGATGAGCAGTTCTTC. V gene TRBV6-5 combines with J gene TRBJ2-1; TRBD1 matches at 8 bases. CDR3 length: 15 residues. The germline gives CDR1 MNHEY, CDR2 SVGAGI. After removal of 6 bases from V and 8 bases from J, the junction contained 12 bases not matched to a gene.

The chain recombines TRBV10-3 with TRBJ1-2, with D unresolved. There are 14 residues in the CDR3. Trimming stripped 4 bases from V and 2 bases from J, with 11 bases between. CDR1 is ENHRY, CDR2 SYGVKD, per germline. The DNA of the CDR3 is TGTGCCATCAGTGCTTTTGACAAGAACTATGGCTACACCTTC. It is translated as CAISAFDKNYGYTF.

This clone was detected only a few times. The chain links TRBV7-8 to TRBJ1-1, with D unclear. Germline lookup yields CDR1 SGHVS and CDR2 FQNEAQ. The CDR3 is 17 amino acids. Trimming shortened V by 4 bases and J by 4 bases, and 22 bases separated the two germline ends. The DNA for the CDR3 is TGTGCCAGCAGCTCCCGACTGGGGAGGATATTGTCCACTGAAGCTTTCTTT. Its translation is CASSSRLGRILSTEAFF.

This clone has more than one count but fewer than ten. The rearrangement joins TRBV5-4 to TRBJ2-1; no definite D call. The CDR3 runs to 14 residues. In germline, CDR1 is SGHNT, CDR2 YYREEE (reference sequence). Between the trimmed V and J ends, which lost 3 bases and 4 bases, there was a span of 11 bases. In DNA, the CDR3 is TGTGCCAGCAGCTCTTCGCGTGGTTACAATGAGCAGTTCTTC. Translation gives CASSSSRGYNEQFF.

This rearrangement joins TRBV11-2 to TRBJ2-1; no reliable D call. Trimming removed 1 base from V and 8 bases from J, with 9 bases in between. Germline assignment: CDR1 SGHAT and CDR2 FQNNGV. The CDR3 is 13 residues long. CDR3 sequence (DNA): TGTGCCAGCAGCTTAGGAGGTGGCGATGAGCAGTTCTTC. This codes for CASSLGGGDEQFF. Supplemented by reference TRBV11-2 and TRBJ2-1, the full variable domain reads EAGVAQSPRYKIIEKRQSVAFWCNPISGHATLYWYQQILGQGPKLLIQFQNNGVVDDSQLPKDRFSAERLKGVDSTLKIQPAKLEDSAVYLCASSLGGGDEQFFGPGTRLTVL.

This clone turned up a few times. CDR3 nucleotide sequence: TGTGCCAGCAGCTTAACGCCGCGGACAGTTGGGAGCTCCTACAATGAGCAGTTCTTC. Translated: CASSLTPRTVGSSYNEQFF. The chain uses TRBV7-3 and TRBJ2-1; maybe TRBD1 (6 bases). Germline loops: CDR1 SGHTA, CDR2 FQGTGA. The CDR3 has 19 amino acids. The germline V and J ends were trimmed by 0 bases and 0 bases, with 18 bases remaining between them.

This clone was observed a few times. The CDR3 DNA is TGTGCCAGTACAGACAGACTGAACACTGAAGCTTTCTTT. This gives the protein CASTDRLNTEAFF. The chain has TRBV6-5 and TRBJ1-1; tentative D call: TRBD1 (5 bases). The CDR3 consists of 13 residues. The V and J ends lost 9 bases and 0 bases respectively, with 11 bases between them. Germline V CDR1 and CDR2: MNHEY, SVGAGI.

In this sample, this clone turned up a few times. This chain joins TRBV28 and TRBJ1-5; 7 positions agree with TRBD1. The CDR3 has 14 residues. Germline CDR1 MDHEN, CDR2 SYDVKM. With 6 bases clipped from V and 3 bases from J, the junction kept 5 bases outside the gene matches. CDR3 DNA sequence: TGTGCCAGCAGCTGGGACAGCAACAATCAGCCCCAGCATTTT. Translation: CASSWDSNNQPQHF.